The 22 T cell receptor beta chains below come from one sample, sequenced in a study of T cell responses to AZD1222 COVID-19 vaccine. Profiled with immunoSEQ multiplex PCR; TCRdb holds only in-frame clones, not every one. This sample has about 150,000 clones, with around 87% found just once. Material: peripheral blood, obtained 28 days after the second AZD1222 dose. The source of these receptors is an adult who received the AZD1222 COVID-19 vaccine.

The chain has TRBV15 and TRBJ1-2; D is uncertain. CDR3 length equals 13 residues. From germline, CDR1 is LNHNV and CDR2 YYDKDF (reference sequence). V lost 0 bases and J lost 6, with 8 bases in between. The chain's CDR3 is CATSREAEDGYTF. Here the CDR3 DNA reads TGTGCCACCAGCAGAGAGGCCGAAGATGGCTACACCTTC. The full variable domain, with the rest looked up from reference TRBV15 and TRBJ1-2, is DAMVIQNPRYQVTQFGKPVTLSCSQTLNHNVMYWYQQKSSQAPKLLFHYYDKDFNNEADTPDNFQSRRPNTSFCFLDIRSPGLGDTAMYLCATSREAEDGYTFGSGTRLTVV.

The chain couples TRBV6-2 or TRBV6-3 to TRBJ2-5; 12 positions match TRBD2. Per germline, CDR1 MNHEY and CDR2 SVGEGT. The CDR3 length is 15 residues. J was trimmed by 4 bases and V by 6 bases; bases with no gene match: 6. Here the CDR3 reads CASSRGLAGRETQYF. CDR3 nucleotide sequence: TGTGCCAGCAGCCGAGGACTAGCGGGACGAGAGACCCAGTACTTC.

This clone was detected only once. This chain connects TRBV27 to TRBJ2-4, with 7 nucleotides matching TRBD1. The germline V gene encodes CDR1 MNHEY and CDR2 SMNVEV (reference sequence). This CDR3 comprises 19 residues. Germline trimming cut 0 bases from V and 0 bases from J; bases unmatched to any gene: 11. DNA of the CDR3: TGTGCCAGCAGTTTATCCCGCAACGACAGGGTTGGAGCCAAAAACATTCAGTACTTC. This sequence encodes CASSLSRNDRVGAKNIQYF.

This chain's CDR3 is CASRKAGTGELFF. The CDR3 bases are TGTGCCAGCAGAAAGGCAGGGACCGGGGAGCTGTTTTTT. The chain uses TRBV12-3 or TRBV12-4 and TRBJ2-2; perhaps TRBD1 as D (5 bases). Trimming removed 6 bases from V and 5 bases from J, with 10 bases in between. This CDR3 comprises 13 residues.

The V and J genes are TRBV2 and TRBJ1-2; D gene uncertain. Trimming cost V 4 bases and J 1 base, with 10 bases left between them. Germline CDR1 and CDR2: SNHLY and FYNNEI. CDR3 size: 14 residues. The CDR3 reads CASSGHLVNYGYTF. The CDR3 bases are TGTGCCAGCAGTGGACACCTCGTTAACTATGGCTACACCTTC.

This clone appeared once. The rearrangement links TRBV10-3 to TRBJ1-1, with 7 nucleotides matching TRBD1. The trim removed 3 bases at V and 3 bases at J, leaving 7 bases unmatched. This CDR3 comprises 15 residues. Per germline, CDR1 ENHRY and CDR2 SYGVKD. DNA for the CDR3: TGTGCCATCAGTGATTTCGACAGGGCGCACACTGAAGCTTTCTTT. This sequence encodes CAISDFDRAHTEAFF.

This clone turned up a few times. The genes are TRBV7-2 and TRBJ1-1; D might be TRBD1 (6 bases). Germline values: CDR1 SGHTA, CDR2 FQGNSA. The V gene lost 6 bases and the J gene lost 5 bases, with 22 bases spanning the gap. The CDR3 has 16 residues. The CDR3 loop reads CASSWGGFAGATEAFF. The CDR3 region has the DNA TGTGCCAGCAGTTGGGGGGGGTTCGCAGGGGCTACTGAAGCTTTCTTT.

The V and J genes are TRBV20-1 and TRBJ2-7; 7 bases are a match to TRBD2. The V segment lost 7 bases and the J segment 6 bases; nucleotides outside the gene matches: 6. The CDR3 runs to 11 residues. CDR1 DFQATT and CDR2 SNEGSKA come from the germline V gene (reference sequence). CDR3 amino acids: CSVSSGGEQYF. In DNA form, the CDR3 reads TGCAGTGTTTCTAGCGGTGGCGAGCAGTACTTC.

The chain recombines TRBV19 with TRBJ1-5; 10 nucleotides agree with TRBD1. Germline V gene sequence: CDR1 LNHDA, CDR2 SQIVND (reference sequence). With 5 bases clipped from V and 6 bases from J, the junction kept 10 bases outside the gene matches. This CDR3 contains 16 residues. This CDR3 is CASSYTGTGASQPQHF. Here the CDR3 DNA reads TGTGCCAGTAGTTACACCGGGACAGGGGCAAGTCAGCCCCAGCATTTT. The whole variable domain, remainder taken from reference TRBV19 and TRBJ1-5, is DGGITQSPKYLFRKEGQNVTLSCEQNLNHDAMYWYRQDPGQGLRLIYYSQIVNDFQKGDIAEGYSVSREKKESFPLTVTSAQKNPTAFYLCASSYTGTGASQPQHFGDGTRLSIL.

The V and J genes are TRBV27 and TRBJ1-4; D unclear. This CDR3 is built from 13 residues. Germline lookup yields CDR1 MNHEY and CDR2 SMNVEV (reference sequence). Trimming left V 1 base short and J 7 bases short, with 7 bases between. In DNA, the CDR3 is TGTGCCAGCAGTTTATTGGGATCTGAAAAACTGTTTTTT. It yields the protein CASSLLGSEKLFF.

V and J are TRBV6-2 or TRBV6-3 and TRBJ2-1; 7 nucleotides match TRBD2. The V and J ends lost 2 bases and 7 bases, in that order; junction bases with no gene match: 11. CDR1 is MNHEY and CDR2 is SVGEGT in the germline V gene. The CDR3 sequence is 16 residues long. This CDR3 reads CASSYAAGVRFNEQFF. CDR3 bases: TGTGCCAGCAGTTACGCGGCGGGGGTGCGATTTAATGAGCAGTTCTTC.

Only one count was recorded for this clone. The chain employs TRBV28 and TRBJ1-6; D possibly corresponds to TRBD1 (5 bases). There are 15 residues in the CDR3. V lost 2 bases, J lost 7 bases, and 12 bases lay in between. Germline assignment: CDR1 MDHEN and CDR2 SYDVKM. CDR3 nucleotide sequence: TGTGCCAGCAGTTTAGAGGGGCGCGGCAATTCACCCCTCCACTTT. It encodes CASSLEGRGNSPLHF.

In regard to this clone: One junction end disagrees with the germline gene, perhaps due to a read error. The chain employs TRBV20-1 and TRBJ2-7; 7 bases are a match to TRBD2. This CDR3 spans 11 amino acids. Germline lookup yields CDR1 DFQATT and CDR2 SNEGSKA (reference sequence). The CDR3 DNA follows: TGCAGTGCTAGACCGGGAGGTAGCACCGAATTC. Translating it yields CSARPGGSTEF.

This CDR3 is CASSYGGAGYNEQFF. DNA of the CDR3: TGTGCCAGCAGTTACGGCGGGGCAGGCTACAATGAGCAGTTCTTC. The chain joins TRBV6-2 or TRBV6-3 to TRBJ2-1, with TRBD2 as a possible D gene (6 bases). The germline gives CDR1 MNHEY, CDR2 SVGEGT. CDR3 length: 15 amino acids. The ends were cut back, 2 bases at V and 3 bases at J, with 11 bases in the middle.

The rearrangement joins TRBV7-8 to TRBJ1-1; 8 bases fit TRBD1. The CDR3 consists of 13 residues. V lost 5 bases and J lost 8; bases outside the gene matches: 7. The germline V gene encodes CDR1 SGHVS and CDR2 FQNEAQ. In DNA, the CDR3 is TGTGCCAGCAGCCTTCGGACAGGGCGGGAAGCTTTCTTT. This sequence encodes CASSLRTGREAFF.

CDR3: CATLMAGPYEQYF. CDR3 coding DNA: TGTGCCACTCTTATGGCGGGACCCTACGAGCAGTACTTC. The chain has TRBV28 and TRBJ2-7; D might be TRBD2 (6 bases). The germline V gene encodes CDR1 MDHEN and CDR2 SYDVKM. V was trimmed by 10 bases and J by 2 bases, leaving 15 bases between them. The CDR3 consists of 13 residues. Drawing the rest from reference TRBV28 and TRBJ2-7, the complete variable domain is DVKVTQSSRYLVKRTGEKVFLECVQDMDHENMFWYRQDPGLGLRLIYFSYDVKMKEKGDIPEGYSVSREKKERFSLILESASTNQTSMYLCATLMAGPYEQYFGPGTRLTVT.

The chain is built from TRBV28 and TRBJ1-2, with D unclear. CDR3 length: 14 amino acids. Germline CDR1 MDHEN, CDR2 SYDVKM. V was pared by 8 bases and J by 0 bases, with 13 bases between. CDR3 nucleotide sequence: TGTGCCAGCCACACCGAGAGTGCTAACTATGGCTACACCTTC. It yields the protein CASHTESANYGYTF.

The chain links TRBV13 to TRBJ1-1, with 9 bases that match TRBD1. The CDR3 is made up of 18 amino acids. CDR1 and CDR2 from the germline V gene are PRHDT and FYEKMQ (reference sequence). The V segment lost 1 base and the J segment 2 bases; nucleotides outside the gene matches: 11. CDR3 DNA: TGTGCCAGCAGCTTAGTACAGGGGGCCCTCCGCAGTAACACTGAAGCTTTCTTT. Its translation: CASSLVQGALRSNTEAFF.

CDR3 in DNA: TGTGCCAGCAGTGAGAGGAGGGAGACCCAGTACTTC. This sequence encodes CASSERRETQYF. The rearrangement uses TRBV6-1 and TRBJ2-5; weak D call: TRBD2 (5 bases). The CDR3 is 12 amino acids. V was shortened by 3 bases and J by 5 bases, with 7 bases between the two germline ends. Germline CDR1 and CDR2: MNHNS and SASEGT.

J is TRBJ1-3 and V is TRBV7-2, with D perhaps matching TRBD1 (5 bases). Germline V gene lookup returns CDR1 SGHTA and CDR2 FQGNSA. V shed 5 bases and J shed 1 base, with 15 bases lying between them. This CDR3 is built from 16 residues. The chain's CDR3 is CASSPAGSFSGNTIYF. The CDR3 DNA sequence: TGTGCCAGCAGCCCCGCAGGGTCCTTTTCTGGAAACACCATATATTTT.

The CDR3 nucleotides read TGCGCCAGCAGTGAGTGGGGACAGGGGTTGGAGACCCAGTACTTC. Amino acid sequence: CASSEWGQGLETQYF. This chain joins TRBV10-2 and TRBJ2-5, with 10 bases that match TRBD1. The CDR3 covers 15 residues. The junction had 4 bases not matched to a gene; V was cut back by 1 base and J by 5 bases. Germline lookup yields CDR1 WSHSY and CDR2 SAAADI.

The chain employs TRBV3-1 (or the pseudogene TRBV3-2) and TRBJ2-3; D gene uncertain. The ends were cut back, 3 bases at V and 4 bases at J, with 11 bases in the middle. The CDR3 sequence is 14 residues long. Looked up from germline, CDR1 is LGHDT and CDR2 is YNNKEL (reference sequence). DNA of the CDR3: TGTGCCAGCAGCCAGGTCCGGAGCTCAGATACGCAGTATTTT. Protein sequence: CASSQVRSSDTQYF.